This is a list of T cell receptor beta chains from one sample in a study of cytomegalovirus exposure and HLA in healthy donors. The table came from immunoSEQ multiplex PCR; TCRdb's copy has only in-frame clones and leaves some out. Of around 130,000 clones in the sample, 75% to 90% are singletons; the top ten hold over 4.5%. The sample comprised PBMCs. These receptor sequences come from a woman in her 40s in good health and CMV-seropositive. CDR3s include the opening cysteine and the closing phenylalanine or tryptophan. A D gene is named only where the DNA matches it firmly. Size is stated for part of the rows, as once, few or many counts, or as a class when the clone is expanded.

size	V	J	length	D	CDR3	DNA
NA	TRBV29-1	TRBJ2-7	12	TRBD1	CSVEAGGDEQYF	TGCAGCGTTGAGGCAGGGGGCGACGAGCAGTACTTC
NA	TRBV7-9	TRBJ2-7	17	NA	CASSSSGEPGHPYEQYF	TGTGCCAGCAGCTCAAGCGGTGAACCGGGACACCCCTACGAGCAGTACTTC
few	TRBV19	TRBJ2-7	13	NA	CASSIEESYEQYF	TGTGCCAGTAGTATAGAGGAGAGCTACGAGCAGTACTTC
NA	TRBV6-7	TRBJ2-3	19	TRBD2	CASSYSASGRTRIRDTQYF	TGTGCCAGCAGTTACTCGGCTAGCGGGAGGACCCGCATAAGAGATACGCAGTATTTT
NA	TRBV4-3	TRBJ2-6	17	NA	CASSQDGGSSGANVLTF	TGCGCCAGCAGCCAAGATGGGGGGAGCTCTGGGGCCAACGTCCTGACTTTC
NA	TRBV5-1	TRBJ2-1	16	NA	CASSLRGGSSYNEQFF	TGCGCCAGCAGCCTTAGGGGCGGTAGCTCCTACAATGAGCAGTTCTTC
NA	TRBV5-4	TRBJ2-7	16	TRBD2	CASSLAPSGLSYEQYF	TGTGCCAGCAGCTTGGCCCCTAGCGGGCTCTCCTACGAGCAGTACTTC
NA	TRBV6-5	TRBJ2-1	12	NA	CASSRGYNEQFF	TGTGCCAGCAGTCGGGGGTACAATGAGCAGTTCTTC
once	TRBV30	TRBJ2-2	11	TRBD1	CALYRGTILFF	TGTGCTCTCTACAGGGGGACGATCCTGTTTTTT
once	TRBV9	TRBJ1-2	15	TRBD1	CASSGYRGLNYGYTF	TGTGCCAGCAGCGGCTACAGGGGGCTTAACTATGGCTACACCTTC
few	TRBV5-1	TRBJ2-7	16	TRBD2	CASSLGGGPNDYEQYF	TGCGCCAGCAGCTTGGGCGGGGGGCCCAACGACTACGAGCAGTACTTC
NA	TRBV29-1	TRBJ2-7	13	TRBD2	CSVERTSSGEQYF	TGCAGCGTGGAAAGGACTAGCTCCGGCGAGCAGTACTTC
NA	TRBV6-5	TRBJ2-3	12	NA	CASSPNTDTQYF	TGTGCCAGCAGTCCCAACACAGATACGCAGTATTTT
NA	TRBV5-6	TRBJ2-7	14	NA	CASSPGGSWGEQYF	TGTGCCAGCAGCCCAGGGGGGAGTTGGGGCGAGCAGTACTTC
NA	TRBV7-2	TRBJ2-5	14	TRBD1	CASSPRTGWETQYF	TGTGCCAGCAGCCCGCGGACAGGGTGGGAGACCCAGTACTTC
NA	TRBV18	TRBJ2-5	12	NA	CASSSPQETQYF	TGTGCCAGCTCCTCCCCTCAAGAGACCCAGTACTTC
NA	TRBV28	TRBJ1-5	14	NA	CASSSDSEGRRQHF	TGTGCCAGCAGCTCGGACAGCGAAGGCAGGAGACAGCATTTT
once	TRBV7-9	TRBJ1-2	14	NA	CASSARPGYYGYTF	TGTGCCAGCAGCGCCCGCCCGGGGTACTATGGCTACACCTTC
NA	TRBV4-3	TRBJ1-2	15	TRBD1	CASSQDTGGDYGYTF	TGCGCCAGCAGCCAAGATACAGGGGGGGACTATGGCTACACCTTC